The T cell receptor beta chain described here comes from a study of patients and donors after allogeneic stem cell transplantation. TCRdb analysed the RT-PCR reads with MiXCR anew, one entry per CDR3 protein. The data show 800,000 to 1,000,000 distinct CDR3 sequences, about a sixth seen once. Germline V gene data show CDR1 as LGHDT and CDR2 as YNNKEL (reference sequence). Trimming took 4 bases from V and 4 from J, leaving 14 bases between them. The CDR3 contains 14 residues. Sequences were obtained from blood, either unsorted or a sorted T cell fraction (not recorded which). This TCR was recovered from a human donor who was either an allogeneic HSCT recipient or a stem cell or donor lymphocyte infusion donor (not recorded which). It is not recorded whose cells these are; they may come from a transplant donor. This chain connects TRBV3-1 to TRBJ2-7; D unresolved. Written as DNA, the CDR3 is TGTGCCAGCAGCCCCCAGCTGGGGAAATACGAGCAGTACTTC. The encoded protein is CASSPQLGKYEQYF.